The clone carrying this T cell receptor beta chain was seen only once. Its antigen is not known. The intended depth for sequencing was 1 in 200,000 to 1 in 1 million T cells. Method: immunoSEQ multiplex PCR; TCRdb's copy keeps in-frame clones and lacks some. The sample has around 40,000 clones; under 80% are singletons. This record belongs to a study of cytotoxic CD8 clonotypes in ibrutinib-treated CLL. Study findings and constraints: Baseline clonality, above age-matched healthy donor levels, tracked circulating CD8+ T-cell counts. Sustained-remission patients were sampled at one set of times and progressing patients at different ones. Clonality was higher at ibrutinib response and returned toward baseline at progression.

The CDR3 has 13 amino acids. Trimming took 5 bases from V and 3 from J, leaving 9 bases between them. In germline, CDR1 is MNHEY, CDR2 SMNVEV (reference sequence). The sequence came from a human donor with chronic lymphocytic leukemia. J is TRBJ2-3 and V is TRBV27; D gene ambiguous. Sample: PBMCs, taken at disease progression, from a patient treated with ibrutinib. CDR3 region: CASSGHVTDTQYF. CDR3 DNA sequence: TGTGCCAGCAGTGGGCACGTGACAGATACGCAGTATTTT.